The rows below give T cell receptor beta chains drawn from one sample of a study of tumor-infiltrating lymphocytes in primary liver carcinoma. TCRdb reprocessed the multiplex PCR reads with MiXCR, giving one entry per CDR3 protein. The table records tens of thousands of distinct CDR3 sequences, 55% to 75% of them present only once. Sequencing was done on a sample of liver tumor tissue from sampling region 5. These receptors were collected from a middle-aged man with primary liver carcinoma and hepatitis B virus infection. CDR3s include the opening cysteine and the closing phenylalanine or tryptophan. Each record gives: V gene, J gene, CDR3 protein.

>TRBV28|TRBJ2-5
CANSISGRGQETQYF
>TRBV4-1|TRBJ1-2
CASNPDQGAFDYDYTF
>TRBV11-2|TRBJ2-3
CAGSFRDSTNTRYF
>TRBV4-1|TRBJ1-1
CASSLVLIGEIEAFF
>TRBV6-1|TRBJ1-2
CANSEALWGVVYGYTF
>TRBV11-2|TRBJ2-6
CASGPGQGSSRANVLTF
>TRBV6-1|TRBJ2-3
CAGRRTWDTQYF
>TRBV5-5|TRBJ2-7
CASSLAARTGGIYEQYF
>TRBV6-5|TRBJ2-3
CASNSQAPDTHYF
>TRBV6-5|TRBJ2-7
CVSGRDRGYEQYF
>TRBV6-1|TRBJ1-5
CASTPGYSNQPQHF
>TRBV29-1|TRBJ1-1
CSVTTGEAFF
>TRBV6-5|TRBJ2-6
CASSLWTRMKAGANVPTF
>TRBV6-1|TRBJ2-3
CASSSLSSTDAQYF
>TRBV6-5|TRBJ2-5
CASCLTPGQSQYF
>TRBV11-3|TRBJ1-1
CASILAGGTEAFF
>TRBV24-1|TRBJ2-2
CATRAAGEMFF
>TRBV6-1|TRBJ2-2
CASSDRDNDPNTGKLFF
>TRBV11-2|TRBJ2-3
CASSLGLFTGVATDTQYF
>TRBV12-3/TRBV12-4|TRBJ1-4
CASRLGHGEELFF
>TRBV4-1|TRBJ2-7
CASSATSGTGLGEQYF
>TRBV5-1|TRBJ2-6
CASSLRAGGYSGANVLTF
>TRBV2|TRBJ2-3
CAISGGQGTDTQYF
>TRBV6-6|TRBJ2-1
CASSSTYGLAGNEQFF
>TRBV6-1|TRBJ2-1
CASTKGGLSSYNEQFF
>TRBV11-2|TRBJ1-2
CASSLEGNCGYPF
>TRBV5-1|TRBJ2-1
CASTLADSYSEQFF
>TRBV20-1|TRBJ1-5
CSASDSSETQHF
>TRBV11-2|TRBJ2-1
CASSPGGGGHFF
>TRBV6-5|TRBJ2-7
CASTGTGGAYEQYF
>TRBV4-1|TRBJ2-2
CASSLRLGEAGGLFF
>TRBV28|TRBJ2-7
CASSLPGTQSHEQYF
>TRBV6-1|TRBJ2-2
CTNSDRDNDPNTGELFF
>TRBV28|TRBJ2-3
CASSSVGDTDTQCF
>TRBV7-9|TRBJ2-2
CASSLISGRSGELFF
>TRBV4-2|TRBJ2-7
CASGQDSGKGIPYEQYF
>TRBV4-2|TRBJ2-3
CANSQGDPTQYF
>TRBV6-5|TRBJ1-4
CASRTLGTNEKLFF
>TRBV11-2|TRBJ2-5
CVSRRQVKETHYF
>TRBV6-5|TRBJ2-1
CASSYLTGGQGNEQFF
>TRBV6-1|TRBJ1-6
CASRGQGPNNSPLRF
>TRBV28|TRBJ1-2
CASSEAANYGFTF
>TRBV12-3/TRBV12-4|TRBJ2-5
CTSSTPVTQETQYF
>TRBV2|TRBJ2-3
CASRRDRGAKDTQYF
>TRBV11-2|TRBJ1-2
CPSILEGNYGYTF
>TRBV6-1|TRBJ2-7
CASSKGATSSYEQYF
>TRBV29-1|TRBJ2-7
CSVGPGQGYEQYF
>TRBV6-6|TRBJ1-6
CVSSPPGQGNNSPLHF
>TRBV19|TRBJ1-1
CASSQRESTEAFF